This TCR beta chain stems from a study of T cell responses to AZD1222 COVID-19 vaccine. Losses at the gene ends were 2 bases for V and 10 bases for J; bases not matched to a gene: 7. Per the germline V gene, CDR1 is MNHEY and CDR2 is SVGAGI. There are 15 residues in the CDR3. Study outcomes and limitations: Donors were mostly white British, more females; clonal diversity possibly underestimated. All repertoire sampling was performed exclusively after the peak T cell response. Unmutated regions of variants are reportedly targeted by nearly half of spike-specific TCRs.

Concerning this clone: Its antigen is unknown.

The data were produced by immunoSEQ multiplex PCR, yet TCRdb's version contains in-frame clones alone and is incomplete. The table records roughly 200,000 clones, roughly 91% of them present only once. This chain connects TRBV6-5 to TRBJ1-6; 8 bases agree with TRBD1. The origin of this receptor is an adult in good health. Sequencing was performed on peripheral blood, taken on day 0 of MenACWY control vaccination. In DNA form, the CDR3 reads TGTGCCAGCAGTTACGACAGGGGATTTGAGTCACCCCTCCACTTT. It translates to CASSYDRGFESPLHF.